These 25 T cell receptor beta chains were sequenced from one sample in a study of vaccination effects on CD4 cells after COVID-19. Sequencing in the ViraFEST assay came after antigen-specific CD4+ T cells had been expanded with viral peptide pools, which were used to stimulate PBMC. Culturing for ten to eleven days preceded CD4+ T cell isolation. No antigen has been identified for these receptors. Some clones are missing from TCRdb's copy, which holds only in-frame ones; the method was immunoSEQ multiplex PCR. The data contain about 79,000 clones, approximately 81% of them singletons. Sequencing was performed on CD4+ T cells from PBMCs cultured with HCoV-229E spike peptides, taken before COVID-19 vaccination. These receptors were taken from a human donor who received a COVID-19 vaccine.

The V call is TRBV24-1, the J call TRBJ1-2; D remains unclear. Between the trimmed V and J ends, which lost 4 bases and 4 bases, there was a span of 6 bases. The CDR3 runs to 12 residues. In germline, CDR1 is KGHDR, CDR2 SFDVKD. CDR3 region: CATSEEGYGYTF. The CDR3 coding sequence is TGTGCCACCAGTGAGGAAGGCTATGGCTACACCTTC.

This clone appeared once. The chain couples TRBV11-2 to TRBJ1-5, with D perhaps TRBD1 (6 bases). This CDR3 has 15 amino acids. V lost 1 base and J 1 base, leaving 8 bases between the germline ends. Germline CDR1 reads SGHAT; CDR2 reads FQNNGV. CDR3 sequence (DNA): TGTGCCAGCAGCTTAGTAGGGGGGAGCAATCAGCCCCAGCATTTT. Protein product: CASSLVGGSNQPQHF.

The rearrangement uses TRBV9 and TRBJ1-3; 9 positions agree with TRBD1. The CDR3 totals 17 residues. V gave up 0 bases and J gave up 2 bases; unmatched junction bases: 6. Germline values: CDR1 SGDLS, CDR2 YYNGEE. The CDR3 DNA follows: TGTGCCAGCAGCGTAGTGGAGGGACAGGGAACTGGAAACACCATATATTTT. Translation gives CASSVVEGQGTGNTIYF.

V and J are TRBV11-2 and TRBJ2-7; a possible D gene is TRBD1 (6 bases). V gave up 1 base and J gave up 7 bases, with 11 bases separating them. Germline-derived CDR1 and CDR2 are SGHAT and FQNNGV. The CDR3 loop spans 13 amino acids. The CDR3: CASSLGRQEEQYV. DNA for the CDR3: TGTGCCAGCAGCTTAGGACGACAGGAGGAGCAGTACGTC.

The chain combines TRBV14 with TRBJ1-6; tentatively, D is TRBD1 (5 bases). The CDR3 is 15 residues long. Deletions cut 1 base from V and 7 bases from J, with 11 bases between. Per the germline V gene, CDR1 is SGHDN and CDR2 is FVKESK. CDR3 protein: CASSQVQGGNSPLHF. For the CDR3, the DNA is TGTGCCAGCAGCCAAGTCCAGGGCGGCAATTCACCCCTCCACTTT.

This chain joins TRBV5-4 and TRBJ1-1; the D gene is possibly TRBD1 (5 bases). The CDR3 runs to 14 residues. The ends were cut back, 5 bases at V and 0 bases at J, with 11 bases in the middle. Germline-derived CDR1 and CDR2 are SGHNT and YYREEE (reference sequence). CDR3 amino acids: CASRPGTVNTEAFF. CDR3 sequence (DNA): TGTGCCAGCAGACCCGGGACGGTGAACACTGAAGCTTTCTTT.

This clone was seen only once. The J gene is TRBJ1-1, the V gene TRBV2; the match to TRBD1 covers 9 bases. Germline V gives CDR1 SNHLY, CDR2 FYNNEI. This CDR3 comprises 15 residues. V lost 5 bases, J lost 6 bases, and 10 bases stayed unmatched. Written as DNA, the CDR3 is TGTGCCAGCAGTCAGGGACAGGGAGGGTATCCTGAAGCTTTCTTT. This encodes CASSQGQGGYPEAFF.

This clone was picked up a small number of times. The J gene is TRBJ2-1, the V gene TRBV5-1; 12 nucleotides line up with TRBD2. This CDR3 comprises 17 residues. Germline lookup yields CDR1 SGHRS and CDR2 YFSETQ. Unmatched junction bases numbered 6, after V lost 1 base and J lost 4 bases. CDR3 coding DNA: TGCGCCAGCAGCTTGCCCGGGCTAGCGGGGGGGTACAATGAGCAGTTCTTC. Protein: CASSLPGLAGGYNEQFF.

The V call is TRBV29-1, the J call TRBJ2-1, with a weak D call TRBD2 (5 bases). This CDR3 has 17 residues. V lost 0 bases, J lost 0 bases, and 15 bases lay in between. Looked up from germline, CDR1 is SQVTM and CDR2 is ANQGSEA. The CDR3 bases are TGCAGCGTTGAAGATCCTAAACTAGTTTCCTCCTACAATGAGCAGTTCTTC. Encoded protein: CSVEDPKLVSSYNEQFF.

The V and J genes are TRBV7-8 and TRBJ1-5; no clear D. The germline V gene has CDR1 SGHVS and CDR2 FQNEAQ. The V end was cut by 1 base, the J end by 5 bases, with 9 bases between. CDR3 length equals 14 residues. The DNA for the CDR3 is TGTGCCAGCAGCTTAGTGGACGGGCATCAGCCCCAGCATTTT. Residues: CASSLVDGHQPQHF. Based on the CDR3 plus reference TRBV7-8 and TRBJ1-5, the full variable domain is GAGVSQSPRYKVAKRGQDVALRCDPISGHVSLFWYQQALGQGPEFLTYFQNEAQLDKSGLPSDRFFAERPEGSVSTLKIQRTQQEDSAVYLCASSLVDGHQPQHFGDGTRLSIL.

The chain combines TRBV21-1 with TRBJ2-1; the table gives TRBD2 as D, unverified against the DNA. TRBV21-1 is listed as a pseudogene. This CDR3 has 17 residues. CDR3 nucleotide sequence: TGTGCCAGCAGCGCCGGGACTAGCGGGGGGCTCTACAATGAGCAGTTCTTC. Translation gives CASSAGTSGGLYNEQFF.

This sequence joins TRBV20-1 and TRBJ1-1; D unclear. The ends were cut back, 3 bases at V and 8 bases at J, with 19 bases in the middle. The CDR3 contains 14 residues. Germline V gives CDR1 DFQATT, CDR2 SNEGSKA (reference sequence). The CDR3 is CSASYRQSTSEAFF. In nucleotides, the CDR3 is TGCAGTGCTAGTTATCGGCAGTCTACGTCAGAAGCTTTCTTT.

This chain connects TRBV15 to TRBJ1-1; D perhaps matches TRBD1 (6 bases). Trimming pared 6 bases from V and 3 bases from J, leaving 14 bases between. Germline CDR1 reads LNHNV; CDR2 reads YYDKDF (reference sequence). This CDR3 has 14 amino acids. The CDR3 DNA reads TGTGCCACCAGGGGTCAGGGGTTGGACACTGAAGCTTTCTTT. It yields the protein CATRGQGLDTEAFF. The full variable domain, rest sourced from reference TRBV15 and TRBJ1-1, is DAMVIQNPRYQVTQFGKPVTLSCSQTLNHNVMYWYQQKSSQAPKLLFHYYDKDFNNEADTPDNFQSRRPNTSFCFLDIRSPGLGDTAMYLCATRGQGLDTEAFFGQGTRLTVV.

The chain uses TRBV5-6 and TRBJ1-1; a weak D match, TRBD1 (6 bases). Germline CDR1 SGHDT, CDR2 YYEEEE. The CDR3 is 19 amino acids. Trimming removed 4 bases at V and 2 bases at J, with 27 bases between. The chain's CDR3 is CASSPRGLRGYLINTEAFF. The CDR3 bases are TGTGCCAGCAGCCCCCGGGGTCTCAGGGGTTATTTAATAAACACTGAAGCTTTCTTT.

The CDR3 protein is CASSLEPPGAGKKLFF. In DNA, the CDR3 is TGTGCCAGCAGCTTAGAGCCTCCCGGGGCCGGAAAAAAACTGTTTTTT. The chain couples TRBV7-2 to TRBJ1-4; D possibly corresponds to TRBD1 (5 bases). From germline, CDR1 is SGHTA and CDR2 FQGNSA. This CDR3 has 16 residues. Trimming removed 1 base at V and 9 bases at J, with 18 bases between.

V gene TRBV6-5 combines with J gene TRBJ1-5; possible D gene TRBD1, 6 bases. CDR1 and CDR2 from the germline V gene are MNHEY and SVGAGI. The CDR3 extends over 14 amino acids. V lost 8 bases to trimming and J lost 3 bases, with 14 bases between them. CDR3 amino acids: CASRREGVNQPQHF. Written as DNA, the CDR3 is TGTGCCAGCCGACGGGAGGGGGTCAATCAGCCCCAGCATTTT.

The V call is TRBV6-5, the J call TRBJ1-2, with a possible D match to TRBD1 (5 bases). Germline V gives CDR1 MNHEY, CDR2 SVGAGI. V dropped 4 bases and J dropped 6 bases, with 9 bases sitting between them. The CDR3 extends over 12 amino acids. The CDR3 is CASSSLGDGYTF. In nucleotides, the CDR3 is TGTGCCAGCAGTTCCCTAGGGGATGGCTACACCTTC.

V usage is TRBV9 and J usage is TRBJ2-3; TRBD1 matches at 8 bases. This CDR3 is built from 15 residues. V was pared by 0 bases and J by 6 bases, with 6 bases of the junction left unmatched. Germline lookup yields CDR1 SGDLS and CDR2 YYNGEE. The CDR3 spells CASSVVGQGFDTQYF. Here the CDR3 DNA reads TGTGCCAGCAGCGTAGTAGGACAGGGTTTCGATACGCAGTATTTT.

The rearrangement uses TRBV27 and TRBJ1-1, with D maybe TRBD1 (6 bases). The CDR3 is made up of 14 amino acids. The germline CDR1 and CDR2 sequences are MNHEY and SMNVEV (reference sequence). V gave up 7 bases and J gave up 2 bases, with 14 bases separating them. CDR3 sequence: CASKPVGANTEAFF. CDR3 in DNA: TGTGCCAGCAAACCGGTGGGGGCTAACACTGAAGCTTTCTTT.

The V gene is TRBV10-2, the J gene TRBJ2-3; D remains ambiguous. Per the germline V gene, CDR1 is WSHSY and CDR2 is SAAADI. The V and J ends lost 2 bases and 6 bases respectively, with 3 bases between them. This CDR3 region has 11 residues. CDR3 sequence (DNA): TGCGCCAGCAGTGAGGTGGATACGCAGTATTTT. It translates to CASSEVDTQYF.

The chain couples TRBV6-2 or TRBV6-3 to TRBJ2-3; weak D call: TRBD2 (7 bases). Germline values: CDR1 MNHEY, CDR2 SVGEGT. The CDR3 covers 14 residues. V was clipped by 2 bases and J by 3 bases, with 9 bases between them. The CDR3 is CASSYGGATDTQYF. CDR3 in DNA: TGTGCCAGCAGTTACGGGGGGGCGACAGATACGCAGTATTTT.

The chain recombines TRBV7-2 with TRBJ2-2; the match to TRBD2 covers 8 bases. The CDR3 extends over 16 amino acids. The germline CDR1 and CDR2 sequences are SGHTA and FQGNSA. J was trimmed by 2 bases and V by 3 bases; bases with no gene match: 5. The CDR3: CASSFFGGVNTGELFF. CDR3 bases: TGTGCCAGCAGCTTCTTCGGGGGGGTTAACACCGGGGAGCTGTTTTTT.

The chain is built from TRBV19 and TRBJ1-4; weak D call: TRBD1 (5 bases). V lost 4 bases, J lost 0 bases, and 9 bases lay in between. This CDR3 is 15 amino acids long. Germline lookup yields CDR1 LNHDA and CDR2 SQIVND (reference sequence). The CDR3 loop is CASSKTGATNEKLFF. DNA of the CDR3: TGTGCCAGTAGTAAAACAGGTGCAACTAATGAAAAACTGTTTTTT.

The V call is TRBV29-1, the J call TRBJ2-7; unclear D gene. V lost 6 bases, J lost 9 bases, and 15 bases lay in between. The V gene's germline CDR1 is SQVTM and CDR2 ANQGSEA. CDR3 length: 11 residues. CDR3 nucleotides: TGCAGCGTGGAAACGGTCGGCGGGCAGTACGTC. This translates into CSVETVGGQYV.

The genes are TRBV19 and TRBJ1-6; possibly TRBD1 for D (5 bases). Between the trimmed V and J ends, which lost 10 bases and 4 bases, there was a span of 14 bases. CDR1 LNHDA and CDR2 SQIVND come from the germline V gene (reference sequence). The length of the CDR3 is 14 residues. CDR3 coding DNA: TGTGCCACGAGACAGCCCACGTATAATTCACCCCTCCACTTT. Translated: CATRQPTYNSPLHF.